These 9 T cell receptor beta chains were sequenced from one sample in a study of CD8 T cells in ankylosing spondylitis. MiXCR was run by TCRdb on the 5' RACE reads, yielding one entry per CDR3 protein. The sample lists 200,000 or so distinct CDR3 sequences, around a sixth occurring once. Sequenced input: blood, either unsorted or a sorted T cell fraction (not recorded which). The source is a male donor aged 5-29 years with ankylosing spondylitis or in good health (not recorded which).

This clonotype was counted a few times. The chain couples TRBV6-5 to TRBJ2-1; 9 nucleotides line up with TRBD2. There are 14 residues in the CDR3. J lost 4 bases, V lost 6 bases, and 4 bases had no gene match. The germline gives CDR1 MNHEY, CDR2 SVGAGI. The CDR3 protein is CASSRTSEYNEQFF. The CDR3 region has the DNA TGTGCCAGCAGCCGGACTAGCGAGTACAATGAGCAGTTCTTC.

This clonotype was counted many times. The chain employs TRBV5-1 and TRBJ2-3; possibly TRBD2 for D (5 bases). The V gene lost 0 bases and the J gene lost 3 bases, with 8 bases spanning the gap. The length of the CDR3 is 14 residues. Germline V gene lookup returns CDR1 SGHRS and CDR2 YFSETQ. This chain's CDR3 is CASSLELGTDTQYF. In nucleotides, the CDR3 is TGCGCCAGCAGCTTGGAACTAGGAACAGATACGCAGTATTTT.

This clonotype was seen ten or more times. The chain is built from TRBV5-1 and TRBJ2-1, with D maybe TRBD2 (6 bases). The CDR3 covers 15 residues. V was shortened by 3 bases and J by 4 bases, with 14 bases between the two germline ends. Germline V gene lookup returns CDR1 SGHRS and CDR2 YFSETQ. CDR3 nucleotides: TGCGCCAGCAGCTCTTACGGGACTTCATACAATGAGCAGTTCTTC. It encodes CASSSYGTSYNEQFF.

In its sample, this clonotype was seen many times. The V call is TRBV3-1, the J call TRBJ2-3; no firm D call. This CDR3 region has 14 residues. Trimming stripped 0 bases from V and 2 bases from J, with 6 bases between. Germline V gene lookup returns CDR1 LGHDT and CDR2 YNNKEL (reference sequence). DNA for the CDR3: TGTGCCAGCAGCCAAGATACCCCCACAGATACGCAGTATTTT. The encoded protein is CASSQDTPTDTQYF.

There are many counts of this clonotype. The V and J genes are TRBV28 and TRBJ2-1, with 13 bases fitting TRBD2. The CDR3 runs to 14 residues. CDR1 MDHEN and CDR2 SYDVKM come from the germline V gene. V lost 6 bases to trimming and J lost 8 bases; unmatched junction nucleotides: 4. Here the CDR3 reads CASSPGLAGHEQFF. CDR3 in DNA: TGTGCCAGCAGCCCGGGACTAGCGGGACATGAGCAGTTCTTC.

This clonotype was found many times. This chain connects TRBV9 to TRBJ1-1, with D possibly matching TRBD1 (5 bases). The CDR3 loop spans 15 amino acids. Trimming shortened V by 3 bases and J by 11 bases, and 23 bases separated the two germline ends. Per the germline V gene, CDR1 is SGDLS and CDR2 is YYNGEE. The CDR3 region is CASSEAGTAGFLAFF. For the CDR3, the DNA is TGTGCCAGCAGCGAAGCCGGGACGGCAGGGTTTTTGGCTTTCTTT. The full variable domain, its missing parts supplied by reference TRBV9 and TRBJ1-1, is DSGVTQTPKHLITATGQRVTLRCSPRSGDLSVYWYQQSLDQGLQFLIQYYNGEERAKGNILERFSAQQFPDLHSELNLSSLELGDSALYFCASSEAGTAGFLAFFGQGTRLTVV.

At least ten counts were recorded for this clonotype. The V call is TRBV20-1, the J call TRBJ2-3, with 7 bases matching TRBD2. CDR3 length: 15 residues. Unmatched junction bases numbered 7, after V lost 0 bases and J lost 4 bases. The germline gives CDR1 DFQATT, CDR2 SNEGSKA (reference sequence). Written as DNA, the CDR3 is TGCAGTGCTAGAGATGCGAGCGGGACCGCAGATACGCAGTATTTT. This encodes CSARDASGTADTQYF.

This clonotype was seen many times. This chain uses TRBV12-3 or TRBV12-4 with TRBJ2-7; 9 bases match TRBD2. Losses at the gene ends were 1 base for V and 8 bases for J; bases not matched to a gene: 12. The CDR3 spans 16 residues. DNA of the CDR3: TGTGCCAGCAGTTTAGTTTGGCGGGAGGGTACGGTGCAGCAGTACTTC. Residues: CASSLVWREGTVQQYF.

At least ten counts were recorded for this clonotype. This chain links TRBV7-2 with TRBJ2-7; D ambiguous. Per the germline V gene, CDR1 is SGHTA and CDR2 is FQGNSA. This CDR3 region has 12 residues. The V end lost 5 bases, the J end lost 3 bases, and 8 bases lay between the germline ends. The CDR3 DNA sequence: TGTGCCAGCAGCCCGATCGGCTACGAGCAGTACTTC. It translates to CASSPIGYEQYF. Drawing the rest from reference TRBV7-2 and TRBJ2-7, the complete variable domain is GAGVSQSPSNKVTEKGKDVELRCDPISGHTALYWYRQSLGQGLEFLIYFQGNSAPDKSGLPSDRFSAERTGGSVSTLTIQRTQQEDSAVYLCASSPIGYEQYFGPGTRLTVT.